Below are 9 T cell receptor beta chains sequenced from a single sample in a study of T cell repertoires in cytomegalovirus infection. The antigens of these receptors remain unknown. TCRdb reanalysed the reads using MiXCR and keeps one entry per CDR3 protein. The sample consists of fewer than 950,000 distinct CDR3 sequences, about 33% of them appearing once. The sample consisted of cultured CD8+ T cells from PBMCs, taken from culture after CMV antigen stimulation. These TCRs come from a human donor in good health (CMV status not recorded). Some clones in this sample may be carry-over from other donors' samples.

There are many counts of this clonotype. This chain joins TRBV7-3 and TRBJ2-3; no definite D call. The CDR3 has 14 residues. V was clipped by 2 bases and J by 1 base, with 7 bases between them. The V gene's germline CDR1 is SGHTA and CDR2 FQGTGA. CDR3 nucleotide sequence: TGTGCCAGCAGCTTACGACACGGCACAGATACGCAGTATTTT. This codes for CASSLRHGTDTQYF.

Many counts were recorded for this clonotype. The genes are TRBV7-2 and TRBJ2-3; possible D gene TRBD2, 6 bases. The germline CDR1 and CDR2 sequences are SGHTA and FQGNSA. The V end was cut by 4 bases, the J end by 2 bases, with 19 bases between. The CDR3 runs 17 residues. In DNA, the CDR3 is TGTGCCAGCAGCTCCACGGGGGAAAATCCCTCCACAGATACGCAGTATTTT. Translating gives CASSSTGENPSTDTQYF.

This clonotype was seen only a few times. The rearrangement links TRBV7-6 to TRBJ2-3, with a possible D match to TRBD1 (7 bases). Deletions cut 4 bases from V and 2 bases from J, with 16 bases between. This CDR3 region has 16 residues. The germline V gene encodes CDR1 SGHVS and CDR2 FNYEAQ. CDR3 bases: TGTGCCAGCAGCTCGGAGGGGGCCCCCACCACAGATACGCAGTATTTT. Protein product: CASSSEGAPTTDTQYF.

This clonotype was picked up a small number of times. The V and J genes are TRBV9 and TRBJ1-4; D is unclear. The V end was cut by 0 bases, the J end by 5 bases, with 8 bases between. Germline V gene data show CDR1 as SGDLS and CDR2 as YYNGEE. The CDR3 extends over 14 amino acids. The CDR3: CASSVGGRNEKLFF. The CDR3 DNA sequence: TGTGCCAGCAGCGTAGGAGGAAGGAATGAAAAACTGTTTTTT.

V and J are TRBV7-8 and TRBJ2-7, with a possible D match to TRBD1 (6 bases). There are 14 residues in the CDR3. The V end was cut by 5 bases, the J end by 0 bases, with 11 bases between. CDR1 and CDR2 (germline): SGHVS, FQNEAQ. In nucleotides, the CDR3 is TGTGCCAGCAGCCAACGGGACAACTCCTACGAGCAGTACTTC. Translated, it gives CASSQRDNSYEQYF.

The chain links TRBV7-9 to TRBJ2-7; D unresolved. With 5 bases removed from V and 2 bases from J, the gap between germline ends came to 13 bases. In germline, CDR1 is SEHNR, CDR2 FQNEAQ (reference sequence). CDR3 length: 14 residues. The CDR3 DNA follows: TGTGCCAGCAGCCAAGTCGGGCACCCCTACGAGCAGTACGTC. Protein product: CASSQVGHPYEQYV.

The V and J genes are TRBV12-3 or TRBV12-4 and TRBJ1-5, with D possibly TRBD1 on 6 matching bases. The CDR3 is made up of 16 amino acids. V shed 6 bases and J shed 3 bases, with 18 bases lying between them. Here the CDR3 DNA reads TGTGCCAGCAGCCCTAGGGGGGTCGGGTACAATCAGCCCCAGCATTTT. Amino acid sequence: CASSPRGVGYNQPQHF.

Worth noting for this clonotype: Germline and junction disagree at one end, which may indicate a read error. The chain employs TRBV15 and TRBJ2-1, with 8 bases aligning to TRBD2. In germline, CDR1 is LNHNV, CDR2 YYDKDF (reference sequence). The CDR3 has 16 amino acids. CDR3 bases: TGTGCCACCACCAGAGATCCCTTTACTAGCGGCGATGAGCAGTTCTTC. It encodes CATTRDPFTSGDEQFF.

This chain joins TRBV12-3 or TRBV12-4 and TRBJ2-3; D is possibly TRBD1 (6 bases). The CDR3 loop spans 13 amino acids. The germline V and J ends were trimmed by 5 bases and 7 bases, with 13 bases remaining between them. The CDR3 coding sequence is TGTGCCAGCAGTCCCGAGGACAGAAATACGCAGTATTTT. It encodes CASSPEDRNTQYF.